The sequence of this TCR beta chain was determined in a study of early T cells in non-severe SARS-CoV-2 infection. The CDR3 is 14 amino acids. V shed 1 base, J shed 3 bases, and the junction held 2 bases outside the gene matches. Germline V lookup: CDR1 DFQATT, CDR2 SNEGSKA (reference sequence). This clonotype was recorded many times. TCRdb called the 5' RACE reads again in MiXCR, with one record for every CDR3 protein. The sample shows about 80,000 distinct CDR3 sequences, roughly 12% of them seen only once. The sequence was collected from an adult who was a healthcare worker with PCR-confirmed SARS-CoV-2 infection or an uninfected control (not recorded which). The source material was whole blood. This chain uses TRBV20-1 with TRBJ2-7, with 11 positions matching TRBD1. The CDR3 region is CSARVGTGGYEQYF. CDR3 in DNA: TGCAGTGCTAGAGTCGGGACAGGGGGCTACGAGCAGTACTTC.